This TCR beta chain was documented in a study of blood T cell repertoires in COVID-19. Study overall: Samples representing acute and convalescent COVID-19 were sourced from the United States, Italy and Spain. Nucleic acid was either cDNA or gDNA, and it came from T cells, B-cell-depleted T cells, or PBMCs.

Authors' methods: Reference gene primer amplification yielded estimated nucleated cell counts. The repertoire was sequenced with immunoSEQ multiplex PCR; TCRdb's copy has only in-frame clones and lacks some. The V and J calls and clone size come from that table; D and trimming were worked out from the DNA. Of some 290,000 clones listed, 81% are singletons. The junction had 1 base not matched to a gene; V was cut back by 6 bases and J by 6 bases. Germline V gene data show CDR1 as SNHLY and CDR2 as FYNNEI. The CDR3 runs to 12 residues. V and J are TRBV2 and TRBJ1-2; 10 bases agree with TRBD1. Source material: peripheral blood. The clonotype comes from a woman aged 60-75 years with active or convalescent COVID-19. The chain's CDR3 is CASRGTGDGYTF. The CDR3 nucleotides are TGTGCCAGCAGAGGGACAGGGGATGGCTACACCTTC.